Given below is one T cell receptor (beta chain) in context. The antigen is undetermined. CTLA-4 blockade using ipilimumab, together with focal radiation, was received by patients with chemo-refractory metastatic non-small-cell lung cancer. This entry belongs to a study of radiotherapy plus CTLA-4 blockade in lung cancer. Findings and caveats of the study: In blood, TCR clones derived from the tumor expanded after radiotherapy plus ipilimumab. Early blood T cell clone dynamics reportedly forecast response best, with interferon-beta.

TCRdb keeps only in-frame clones here, not all; method: immunoSEQ multiplex PCR. Altogether 130,000 or so clones are present, 85% to 90% being singletons, with the ten largest covering just under 7%. Deletions cut 4 bases from V and 0 bases from J, with 5 bases between. The CDR3 is 13 amino acids. Germline lookup yields CDR1 MGHDK and CDR2 SYGVNS. The TCR comes from a human donor with non-small cell lung cancer that progressed on radiotherapy plus ipilimumab. V and J are TRBV25-1 and TRBJ2-3; D call uncertain. This specimen was peripheral blood, taken from a patient treated with radiotherapy plus ipilimumab. In DNA form, the CDR3 reads TGTGCCAGCAGTGCGCGGAGCACAGATACGCAGTATTTT. This translates into CASSARSTDTQYF. Full variable domain (outside the CDR3, taken from reference TRBV25-1 and TRBJ2-3): EADIYQTPRYLVIGTGKKITLECSQTMGHDKMYWYQQDPGMELHLIHYSYGVNSTEKGDLSSESTVSRIRTEHFPLTLESARPSHTSQYLCASSARSTDTQYFGPGTRLTVL.